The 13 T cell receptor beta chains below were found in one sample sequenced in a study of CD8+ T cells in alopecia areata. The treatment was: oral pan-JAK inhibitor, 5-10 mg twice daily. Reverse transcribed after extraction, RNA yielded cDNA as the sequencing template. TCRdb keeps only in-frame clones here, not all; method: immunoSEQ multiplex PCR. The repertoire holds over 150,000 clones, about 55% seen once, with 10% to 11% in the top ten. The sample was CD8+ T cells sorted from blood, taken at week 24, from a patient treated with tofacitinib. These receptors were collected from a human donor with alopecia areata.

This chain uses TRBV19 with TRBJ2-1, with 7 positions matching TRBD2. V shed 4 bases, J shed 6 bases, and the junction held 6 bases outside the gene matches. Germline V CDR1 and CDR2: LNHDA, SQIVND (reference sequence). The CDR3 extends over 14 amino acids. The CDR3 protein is CASSNDGEGNEQFF. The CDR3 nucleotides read TGTGCCAGTAGTAATGACGGGGAGGGCAATGAGCAGTTCTTC.

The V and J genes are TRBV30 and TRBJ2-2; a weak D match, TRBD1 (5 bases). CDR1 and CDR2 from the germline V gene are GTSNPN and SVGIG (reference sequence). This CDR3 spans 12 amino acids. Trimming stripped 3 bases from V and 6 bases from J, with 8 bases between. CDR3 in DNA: TGTGCCTGGAGCGCAGGGTCCGGGGAGCTGTTTTTT. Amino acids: CAWSAGSGELFF. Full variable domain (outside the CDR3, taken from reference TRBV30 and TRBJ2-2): SQTIHQWPATLVQPVGSPLSLECTVEGTSNPNLYWYRQAAGRGLQLLFYSVGIGQISSEVPQNLSASRPQDRQFILSSKKLLLSDSGFYLCAWSAGSGELFFGEGSRLTVL.

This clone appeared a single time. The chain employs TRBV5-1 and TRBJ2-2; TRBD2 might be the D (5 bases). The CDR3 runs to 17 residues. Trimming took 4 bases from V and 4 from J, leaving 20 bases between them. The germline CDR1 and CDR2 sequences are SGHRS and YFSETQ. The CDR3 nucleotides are TGCGCCAGCAGCCCGGAGGAGTGGAGCTGGGGCACCGGGGAGCTGTTTTTT. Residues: CASSPEEWSWGTGELFF.

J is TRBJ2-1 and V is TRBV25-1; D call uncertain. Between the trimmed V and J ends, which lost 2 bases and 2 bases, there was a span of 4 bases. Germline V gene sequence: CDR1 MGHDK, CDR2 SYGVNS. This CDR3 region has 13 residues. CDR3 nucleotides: TGTGCCAGCAGTGAAACGGCCTACAATGAGCAGTTCTTC. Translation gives CASSETAYNEQFF. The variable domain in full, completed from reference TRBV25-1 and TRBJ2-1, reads EADIYQTPRYLVIGTGKKITLECSQTMGHDKMYWYQQDPGMELHLIHYSYGVNSTEKGDLSSESTVSRIRTEHFPLTLESARPSHTSQYLCASSETAYNEQFFGPGTRLTVL.

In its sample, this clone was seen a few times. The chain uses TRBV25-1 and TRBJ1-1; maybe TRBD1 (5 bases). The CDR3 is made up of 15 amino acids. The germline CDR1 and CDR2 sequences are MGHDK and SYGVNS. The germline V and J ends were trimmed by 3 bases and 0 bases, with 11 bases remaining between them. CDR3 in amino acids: CASSDQLTVNTEAFF. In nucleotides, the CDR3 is TGTGCCAGCAGTGACCAACTGACAGTGAACACTGAAGCTTTCTTT.

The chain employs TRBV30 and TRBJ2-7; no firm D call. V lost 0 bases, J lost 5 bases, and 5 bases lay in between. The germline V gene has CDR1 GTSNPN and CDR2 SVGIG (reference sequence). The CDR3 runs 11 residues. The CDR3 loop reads CAWSVSDEQYF. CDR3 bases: TGTGCCTGGAGTGTTTCAGACGAGCAGTACTTC.

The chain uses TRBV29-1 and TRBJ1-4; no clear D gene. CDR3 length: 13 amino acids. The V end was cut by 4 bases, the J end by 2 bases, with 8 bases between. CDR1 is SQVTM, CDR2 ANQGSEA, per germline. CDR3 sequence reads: CSVVDATNEKLFF. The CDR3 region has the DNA TGCAGCGTTGTGGACGCGACTAATGAAAAACTGTTTTTT.

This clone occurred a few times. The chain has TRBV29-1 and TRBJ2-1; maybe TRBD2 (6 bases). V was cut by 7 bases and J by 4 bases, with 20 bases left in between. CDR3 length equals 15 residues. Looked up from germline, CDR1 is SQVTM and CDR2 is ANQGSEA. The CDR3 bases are TGCAGCGCCTCGCTCGGGAGCGCCCAATACAATGAGCAGTTCTTC. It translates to CSASLGSAQYNEQFF.

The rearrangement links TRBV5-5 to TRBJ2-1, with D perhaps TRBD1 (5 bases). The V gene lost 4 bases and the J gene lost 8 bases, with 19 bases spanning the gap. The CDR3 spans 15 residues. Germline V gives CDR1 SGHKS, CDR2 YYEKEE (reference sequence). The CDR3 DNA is TGTGCCAGCAGCCAGGACGGACAACAAAGGGATGAGCAGTTCTTC. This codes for CASSQDGQQRDEQFF. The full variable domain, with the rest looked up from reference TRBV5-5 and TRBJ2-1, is DAGVTQSPTHLIKTRGQQVTLRCSPISGHKSVSWYQQVLGQGPQFIFQYYEKEERGRGNFPDRFSARQFPNYSSELNVNALLLGDSALYLCASSQDGQQRDEQFFGPGTRLTVL.

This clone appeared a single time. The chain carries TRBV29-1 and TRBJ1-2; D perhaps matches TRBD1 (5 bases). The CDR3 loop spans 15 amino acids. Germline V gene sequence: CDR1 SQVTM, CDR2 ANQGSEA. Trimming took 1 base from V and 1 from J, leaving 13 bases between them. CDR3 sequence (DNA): TGCAGCGTTGAAGCCCTGACAGCAGATAACTATGGCTACACCTTC. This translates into CSVEALTADNYGYTF.

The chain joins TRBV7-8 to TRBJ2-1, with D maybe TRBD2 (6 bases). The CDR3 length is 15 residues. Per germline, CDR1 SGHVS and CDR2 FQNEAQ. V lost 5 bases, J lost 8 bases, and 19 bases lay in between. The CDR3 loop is CASSTLGGEYDEQFF. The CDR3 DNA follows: TGTGCCAGCAGCACCCTGGGCGGGGAGTACGATGAGCAGTTCTTC.

CDR3 DNA: TGCGCCAGCAGCCAAGATAGGCAGCGGGGGCCCTACGAGCAGTACTTC. Its protein product is CASSQDRQRGPYEQYF. This sequence joins TRBV4-3 and TRBJ2-7; TRBD2 matches at 8 bases. CDR1 is LGHNA, CDR2 YSLEER, per germline. This CDR3 has 16 residues. Trimming at V came to 0 bases and at J to 2 bases, leaving 6 bases not matched to a gene.

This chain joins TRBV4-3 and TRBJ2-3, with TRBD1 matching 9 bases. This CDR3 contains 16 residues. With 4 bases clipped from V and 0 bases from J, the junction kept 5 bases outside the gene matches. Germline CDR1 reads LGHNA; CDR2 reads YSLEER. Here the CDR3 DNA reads TGCGCCAGCAGCCTAACTGGGACAGGGAGCACAGATACGCAGTATTTT. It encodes CASSLTGTGSTDTQYF.